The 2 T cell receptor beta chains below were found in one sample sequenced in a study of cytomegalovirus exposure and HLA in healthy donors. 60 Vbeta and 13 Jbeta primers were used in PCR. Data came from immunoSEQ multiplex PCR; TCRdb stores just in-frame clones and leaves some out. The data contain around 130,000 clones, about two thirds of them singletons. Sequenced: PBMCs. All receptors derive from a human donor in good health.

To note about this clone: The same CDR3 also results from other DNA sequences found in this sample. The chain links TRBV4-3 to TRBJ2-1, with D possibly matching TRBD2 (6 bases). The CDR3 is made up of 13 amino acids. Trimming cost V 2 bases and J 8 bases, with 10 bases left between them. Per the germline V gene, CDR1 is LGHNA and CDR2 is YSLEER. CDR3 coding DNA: TGCGCCAGCAGCCAAATGGGGGGAGATGAGCAGTTCTTC. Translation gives CASSQMGGDEQFF.

CDR3 bases: TGTGCCAGTAGTATTGCCGCGGGAGTGGCAGATACGCAGTATTTT. Encoded protein: CASSIAAGVADTQYF. The genes are TRBV19 and TRBJ2-3; TRBD2 matches 7 bases. The V gene's germline CDR1 is LNHDA and CDR2 SQIVND (reference sequence). The CDR3 contains 15 residues. V was pared by 3 bases and J by 4 bases, with 7 bases of the junction left unmatched.